Listed below are T cell receptor beta chains from one sample, sequenced in a study of blood T cell repertoires in COVID-19. Profiling relied on immunoSEQ multiplex PCR, and the TCRdb table lists in-frame clones only, not all of them. The sample includes fewer than 300,000 clones, about 90% seen only once; the top ten take about 1.6%. Material: peripheral blood. These receptor sequences come from a woman in her 40s who had recovered from COVID-19. Each CDR3 is given with its conserved first and last residue. The D gene is left open where the match is weak. Only some rows state a clone size, as once, few, many or a class for expanded clones.

j_call d_call v_call clone_size cdr3_aa cdr3_nt
TRBJ2-1 TRBD1 TRBV10-3 once CAINRNTGQGKEVEAGVSYNEQFF TGTGCCATCAATCGGAATACGGGACAGGGAAAAGAAGTGGAGGCGGGGGTGTCCTACAATGAGCAGTTCTTC
TRBJ1-2 - TRBV6-1 - CASSDPRHRDGGYTF TGTGCCAGCAGTGATCCCCGCCACAGGGATGGTGGCTACACCTTC
TRBJ2-1 - TRBV4-2 - CASSLPWGGAGDNEQFF TGTGCCAGCAGCCTCCCCTGGGGGGGCGCGGGGGACAATGAGCAGTTCTTC
TRBJ2-5 - TRBV20-1 once CSVTAGETQYF TGCAGTGTCACGGCCGGGGAGACCCAGTACTTC
TRBJ1-1 TRBD1 TRBV7-9 - CASSLDQGAGSAFF TGTGCCAGCAGCTTAGACCAGGGGGCTGGGTCGGCTTTCTTT
TRBJ1-1 TRBD1 TRBV15 - CATSADRADTEAFF TGTGCCACCAGCGCAGACAGGGCTGATACTGAAGCTTTCTTT
TRBJ1-2 - TRBV6-5 - CASSFAPYRANYGYTF TGTGCCAGCAGTTTCGCCCCCTACAGGGCTAACTATGGCTACACCTTC
TRBJ2-7 TRBD2 TRBV11-3 - CASSLRGGDEQYF TGTGCCAGCAGCTTACGGGGGGGAGACGAGCAGTACTTC
TRBJ2-7 TRBD2 TRBV2 - CATALNGLAFYEQYF TGTGCCACGGCACTTAACGGACTAGCGTTTTACGAGCAGTACTTC
TRBJ1-1 TRBD1 TRBV27 few CASSFQGERAFF TGTGCCAGCAGTTTTCAGGGGGAAAGGGCTTTCTTT
TRBJ2-3 - TRBV27 - CASSSHRGGARTDTQYF TGTGCCAGCAGTTCTCATCGTGGCGGGGCTCGCACAGATACGCAGTATTTT
TRBJ1-3 - TRBV5-1 - CASSLGGSGNTIYF TGCGCCAGCAGCTTGGGAGGCTCTGGAAACACCATATATTTT
TRBJ2-2 TRBD2 TRBV30 few CAWRRGGPGELFF TGTGCCTGGAGACGGGGGGGCCCCGGGGAGCTGTTTTTT
TRBJ1-2 - TRBV9 - CASSVDGRLNYGYTF TGTGCCAGCAGCGTAGACGGCAGGCTCAACTATGGCTACACCTTC
TRBJ1-2 - TRBV19 - CASSIVNYGYTF TGTGCCAGTAGTATAGTAAACTATGGCTACACCTTC
TRBJ1-2 - TRBV2 - CASSVQGTYGYTF TGTGCCAGCAGTGTACAGGGAACCTATGGCTACACCTTC
TRBJ1-3 TRBD1 TRBV5-1 - CASSQGGGNTIYF TGCGCCAGCAGCCAGGGGGGTGGAAACACCATATATTTT
TRBJ2-3 TRBD2 TRBV6-6 - CASSRPRTRGTSGGTHTQYF TGTGCCAGCAGTCGACCGAGGACCCGGGGGACTAGCGGGGGCACCCATACGCAGTATTTT
TRBJ2-7 TRBD1 TRBV2 - CASSVGTGTYEQYF TGTGCCAGCAGCGTCGGGACAGGGACCTACGAGCAGTACTTC
TRBJ2-5 TRBD2 TRBV3-1/TRBV3-2 - CASSQDSLAGEETQYF TGTGCCAGCAGCCAAGATTCCCTAGCGGGGGAAGAGACCCAGTACTTC
TRBJ2-5 TRBD2 TRBV18 - CASSPGAGGTQETQYF TGTGCCAGCTCACCCGGAGCGGGGGGGACCCAAGAGACCCAGTACTTC
TRBJ1-2 - TRBV5-1 - CASSLSGGHYGYTF TGCGCCAGCAGCCTCTCAGGAGGACACTATGGCTACACCTTC
TRBJ2-5 - TRBV12-5 - CASGRQAETQYF TGTGCTAGTGGTCGACAGGCAGAGACCCAGTACTTC
TRBJ2-7 TRBD1 TRBV12-5 - CASAKGTGRSYEQYF TGTGCTAGTGCTAAAGGGACAGGGAGATCCTACGAGCAGTACTTC
TRBJ1-2 - TRBV30 - CAWTQFYGYTF TGTGCCTGGACACAGTTCTATGGCTACACCTTC
TRBJ2-7 - TRBV6-1 - CASSEALLVLGEQYF TGTGCCAGCAGTGAAGCGCTACTAGTCCTCGGCGAGCAGTACTTC